This is a list of T cell receptor beta chains from one sample in a study of T cell changes during pregnancy in multiple sclerosis. Assay: immunoSEQ multiplex PCR; the TCRdb copy retains only in-frame clones and omits some. Altogether around 88,000 clones are present, approximately 92% being singletons, with the ten largest covering around 2.7%. This specimen consisted of peripheral blood, obtained in the first trimester of pregnancy. The source of these receptors is a female donor with multiple sclerosis, enrolled in a pregnancy study. CDR3s include the opening cysteine and the closing phenylalanine or tryptophan. Each record gives: J gene, V gene, D gene, clone size, CDR3 protein, CDR3 DNA. The D gene is left open where the match is weak. The size field is filled for only some rows; it gives once, few, many or a size class.

j_call: TRBJ2-3; v_call: TRBV28; d_call: TRBD2; clone_size: -; cdr3_aa: CASSESSGSQLDTQYF; cdr3_nt: TGTGCCAGCAGTGAATCAAGCGGGAGCCAGTTGGATACGCAGTATTTT
j_call: TRBJ2-2; v_call: TRBV9; d_call: -; clone_size: -; cdr3_aa: CASSAIRGDTGELFF; cdr3_nt: TGTGCCAGCAGCGCCATCAGGGGTGACACCGGGGAGCTGTTTTTT
j_call: TRBJ2-7; v_call: TRBV5-8; d_call: -; clone_size: -; cdr3_aa: CASSSDPPGGQYF; cdr3_nt: TGTGCCAGCAGCTCCGACCCCCCGGGTGGGCAGTACTTC
j_call: TRBJ2-1; v_call: TRBV28; d_call: -; clone_size: -; cdr3_aa: CASSSRRGRYNEQFF; cdr3_nt: TGTGCCAGCAGTTCCCGCAGGGGCAGGTACAATGAGCAGTTCTTC
j_call: TRBJ2-3; v_call: TRBV9; d_call: -; clone_size: -; cdr3_aa: CASSVRPPDTQYF; cdr3_nt: TGTGCCAGCAGCGTGCGCCCCCCAGATACGCAGTATTTT
j_call: TRBJ2-7; v_call: TRBV11-2; d_call: -; clone_size: -; cdr3_aa: CASSLHHSGTWALYEQYF; cdr3_nt: TGTGCCAGCAGCTTACACCATTCCGGGACATGGGCCCTTTACGAGCAGTACTTC
j_call: TRBJ2-1; v_call: TRBV6-6; d_call: TRBD2; clone_size: -; cdr3_aa: CASSQGTSGGNEQFF; cdr3_nt: TGTGCCAGCAGTCAGGGGACTAGCGGGGGGAATGAGCAGTTCTTC
j_call: TRBJ1-2; v_call: TRBV4-2; d_call: -; clone_size: -; cdr3_aa: CASSQNRDHGYTF; cdr3_nt: TGTGCCAGCAGCCAAAACAGGGACCATGGCTACACCTTC
j_call: TRBJ2-1; v_call: TRBV5-6; d_call: TRBD2; clone_size: -; cdr3_aa: CASSLLLAGGLFNEQFF; cdr3_nt: TGTGCCAGCAGCTTGTTGCTAGCGGGAGGGCTCTTCAATGAGCAGTTCTTC
j_call: TRBJ2-3; v_call: TRBV5-5; d_call: -; clone_size: -; cdr3_aa: CASSSEWTDTQYF; cdr3_nt: TGTGCCAGCAGTTCGGAGTGGACAGATACGCAGTATTTT
j_call: TRBJ2-1; v_call: TRBV12-5; d_call: -; clone_size: -; cdr3_aa: CASGLVGGAGDNEQFF; cdr3_nt: TGTGCTAGTGGTTTGGTAGGGGGGGCAGGGGACAATGAGCAGTTCTTC
j_call: TRBJ1-5; v_call: TRBV6-1; d_call: -; clone_size: few; cdr3_aa: CASREVVFSNQPQHF; cdr3_nt: TGTGCCAGCAGGGAGGTGGTCTTTAGCAATCAGCCCCAGCATTTT
j_call: TRBJ1-4; v_call: TRBV7-9; d_call: TRBD1; clone_size: -; cdr3_aa: CASSLMTGSNEKLFF; cdr3_nt: TGTGCCAGCAGCTTGATGACAGGGTCTAATGAAAAACTGTTTTTT
j_call: TRBJ2-3; v_call: TRBV28; d_call: -; clone_size: -; cdr3_aa: CASSFQTGAQYF; cdr3_nt: TGTGCCAGCAGTTTTCAGACCGGGGCGCAGTATTTT
j_call: TRBJ1-2; v_call: TRBV7-2; d_call: -; clone_size: -; cdr3_aa: CASSLVTANYGYTF; cdr3_nt: TGTGCCAGCAGCTTAGTGACAGCTAACTATGGCTACACCTTC
j_call: TRBJ2-1; v_call: TRBV28; d_call: TRBD2; clone_size: -; cdr3_aa: CASTGLAGVLYNEQFF; cdr3_nt: TGTGCCAGCACAGGACTAGCGGGAGTTCTCTACAATGAGCAGTTCTTC
j_call: TRBJ2-5; v_call: TRBV5-1; d_call: -; clone_size: -; cdr3_aa: CASSLDGQPGTQYF; cdr3_nt: TGCGCCAGCAGCTTAGACGGACAGCCAGGGACCCAGTACTTC
j_call: TRBJ2-1; v_call: TRBV12-5; d_call: -; clone_size: -; cdr3_aa: CASATGGTLYNEQFF; cdr3_nt: TGTGCTAGTGCCACCGGTGGGACACTTTACAATGAGCAGTTCTTC
j_call: TRBJ1-5; v_call: TRBV6-1; d_call: -; clone_size: few; cdr3_aa: CASSGRGLNQPQHF; cdr3_nt: TGTGCCAGCAGTGGGAGGGGCCTCAATCAGCCCCAGCATTTT
j_call: TRBJ2-2; v_call: TRBV13; d_call: -; clone_size: -; cdr3_aa: CASSSTTGFTGELFF; cdr3_nt: TGTGCCAGCAGCTCCACCACAGGGTTCACCGGGGAGCTGTTTTTT
j_call: TRBJ2-3; v_call: TRBV27; d_call: -; clone_size: -; cdr3_aa: CASSAEGGATQYF; cdr3_nt: TGTGCCAGCAGTGCGGAGGGTGGGGCGACGCAGTATTTT
j_call: TRBJ1-1; v_call: TRBV28; d_call: -; clone_size: -; cdr3_aa: CASSLRTEAFF; cdr3_nt: TGTGCCAGCAGTTTGAGGACTGAAGCTTTCTTT
j_call: TRBJ1-5; v_call: TRBV6-5; d_call: -; clone_size: -; cdr3_aa: CASSYSPNSNQPQHF; cdr3_nt: TGTGCCAGCAGTTACTCTCCTAATAGCAATCAGCCCCAGCATTTT
j_call: TRBJ2-5; v_call: TRBV18; d_call: TRBD1; clone_size: -; cdr3_aa: CASSRGQKQETQYF; cdr3_nt: TGTGCCAGCTCACGGGGACAGAAACAAGAGACCCAGTACTTC
j_call: TRBJ2-2; v_call: TRBV28; d_call: TRBD2; clone_size: -; cdr3_aa: CATLLAGGLGGTGELFF; cdr3_nt: TGTGCCACCCTGCTAGCGGGAGGGCTCGGGGGCACCGGGGAGCTGTTTTTT
j_call: TRBJ2-6; v_call: TRBV19; d_call: TRBD1; clone_size: -; cdr3_aa: CASSIAGGAGANVLTF; cdr3_nt: TGTGCCAGTAGTATTGCAGGGGGCGCTGGGGCCAACGTCCTGACTTTC
j_call: TRBJ2-2; v_call: TRBV29-1; d_call: TRBD1; clone_size: -; cdr3_aa: CSGQGAHTGELFF; cdr3_nt: TGCAGCGGGCAGGGGGCTCACACCGGGGAGCTGTTTTTT
j_call: TRBJ1-1; v_call: TRBV19; d_call: TRBD1; clone_size: few; cdr3_aa: CASSKIRAGGHTEAFF; cdr3_nt: TGTGCCAGTAGTAAAATAAGGGCAGGGGGCCACACTGAAGCTTTCTTT
j_call: TRBJ1-1; v_call: TRBV5-6; d_call: -; clone_size: -; cdr3_aa: CASSAEPEDTEAFF; cdr3_nt: TGTGCCAGCAGCGCCGAACCGGAGGACACTGAAGCTTTCTTT
j_call: TRBJ2-7; v_call: TRBV27; d_call: TRBD2; clone_size: -; cdr3_aa: CASSLSAGGPAYEQYF; cdr3_nt: TGTGCCAGCAGTTTATCGGCGGGAGGGCCTGCCTACGAGCAGTACTTC